Listed below are T cell receptor beta chains from one sample, sequenced in a study of low-dose radiotherapy and immunotherapy resistance in tumors. TCRdb re-called the reads through MiXCR, storing one row per CDR3 protein. The table records approximately 45,000 distinct CDR3 sequences, less than 30% of them present only once. Sequences were derived from PBMCs, sampled after low-dose radiotherapy plus immunotherapy. These receptor sequences come from a male donor with prostate cancer. CDR3s leave out the opening cysteine and the closing phenylalanine or tryptophan. Each record gives: CDR3 length, V gene, J gene, CDR3 protein.

cdr3_length: 10
v_call: TRBV12-3/TRBV12-4
j_call: TRBJ1-1
cdr3_aa: ASRQGAAEAF

cdr3_length: 13
v_call: TRBV5-1
j_call: TRBJ2-7
cdr3_aa: ASTKEPGLGREQY

cdr3_length: 10
v_call: TRBV28
j_call: TRBJ1-2
cdr3_aa: ASSVTAYGYT

cdr3_length: 13
v_call: TRBV6-6
j_call: TRBJ1-1
cdr3_aa: ASSYGGASNTEAF

cdr3_length: 13
v_call: TRBV15
j_call: TRBJ2-2
cdr3_aa: ATSRDNRNTGELF

cdr3_length: 12
v_call: TRBV5-1
j_call: TRBJ2-3
cdr3_aa: ASSLQRDTDTQY

cdr3_length: 18
v_call: TRBV11-2
j_call: TRBJ2-5
cdr3_aa: ASSFGGGSTGTVDRETQY

cdr3_length: 10
v_call: TRBV10-1
j_call: TRBJ2-2
cdr3_aa: ASSNPSGELF

cdr3_length: 12
v_call: TRBV27
j_call: TRBJ1-1
cdr3_aa: ASSFGNLGTEAF

cdr3_length: 13
v_call: TRBV7-9
j_call: TRBJ2-7
cdr3_aa: ASSSPARSYNEQY

cdr3_length: 12
v_call: TRBV13
j_call: TRBJ2-7
cdr3_aa: AKKGSGSSYEQY

cdr3_length: 14
v_call: TRBV3-1
j_call: TRBJ1-5
cdr3_aa: ASSLGQGMSNQPQH

cdr3_length: 13
v_call: TRBV9
j_call: TRBJ2-3
cdr3_aa: ASSVATTTTDTQY

cdr3_length: 13
v_call: TRBV2
j_call: TRBJ2-3
cdr3_aa: ASNNLAGHTDTQY

cdr3_length: 14
v_call: TRBV20-1
j_call: TRBJ2-1
cdr3_aa: SAGWTSGILGNEQF

cdr3_length: 12
v_call: TRBV29-1
j_call: TRBJ1-1
cdr3_aa: SVGEGQGTTEAF

cdr3_length: 13
v_call: TRBV5-1
j_call: TRBJ1-1
cdr3_aa: ASSSPDRGYTEAF